This TCR beta chain derives from a study of shared clonotypes between healthy human individuals (dated by TCRdb to the early 2020s). Regarding the research as a whole: A couple of women and a few men aged 18 to 49 years were included in the cohort. For each donor, CD4 naive and CD4 memory were each run on three plates, CD8 naive on two plates, and CD8 memory on one plate. To estimate repertoire size and how much clonotype sharing occurs between individuals, the study deeply sequenced the blood TCR repertoires of roughly 5 healthy adults. To increase sequencing depth and limit assay-specific biases, different laboratories used diverse techniques to prepare libraries and sequence TCR repertoires. Leukapheresis yielded between about 0.9 and 8.9 billion PBMCs per donor. General conclusions and limits of the study: Pairwise subsampling led to the expectation that sequencing depth would affect the degree of clonotype sharing among donors. Compared with non-shared clonotypes, clonotypes shared by all four sorted-subset donors had higher generation probabilities. Because the study included only a small number of donors, the genetic and exposure-history diversity represented was limited. Incomplete sequencing was indicated by rarefaction of sorted-subset datasets, despite the large sequencing depth. Approximately 5% of naive CD4, around 3.6% of naive CD8, roughly 2.5% of memory CD4, and 0.4% of memory CD8 clonotypes were shared across several donors. Sampling was restricted to blood, and TCR repertoires in tissues likely differ from the TCR repertoires found in blood. Naive subsets generally had larger estimated clonotype richness than memory subsets.

Using the deep immunoSEQ assay, multiplex PCR amplified TCR CDR3 regions from genomic DNA. Genomic DNA extracted from each cell subset was distributed evenly over all wells of several immunoSEQ 96-well plates, and each plate served as one replicate. For sorted subsets, each replicate PCR was loaded with roughly 190 ng genomic DNA, equivalent to approximately 33,000 T cell genomes. Purified libraries were quantified with a Qubit 3.0 fluorometer, sized on a Bioanalyzer 2100, and re-quantified with the KAPA Library Quantification kit. Every immunoSEQ 96-well plate was sequenced on a separate single-read 150-cycle Illumina NextSeq 550 flow cell. From the authors' description of their analysis: Because the immunoSEQ output held only junctional sequences and lacked quality scores, the filtering could not match the filtering applied to full-length reads. To assign V/J genes and CDR3, sequences were annotated against IMGT germline references using PyIR, a Python wrapper for IgBLAST v1.9. Reads were filtered out if the reads had weak V/J assignments (E-value above 1e-6), no CDR3, stop codons, out-of-frame junctions, or ambiguous translated residues. V3J clonotypes were defined by identical inferred V gene, J gene, and CDR3 amino acid sequence. Percentage overlap between repertoires was calculated by dividing the number of shared unique clonotypes by the size of the smaller repertoire. Repertoire richness was assessed with RTK rarefaction, the Chao1 estimator, and Recon v2.1 estimates of unobserved clonotypes. OLGA was used to compute generation probabilities for all TCRbeta clonotypes that the gDNA method yielded from four donors. The source is immuneACCESS, and TCRdb retained only in-frame sequences with V and J called. Part of the clones is not carried over; for the studies checked, unresolved V genes explain less than half of this, and the remainder is unexplained. The D gene and trimming were derived from the DNA, and the V and J assignments and clone size from that table. In all, the sample holds over a million clones, and approximately 80% of those were seen once. The ten largest clones represent under 0.65% of the sample.

This clone occurred once. Its cognate antigen has yet to be identified. Per-base qualities were not stored, and no clone one base away is much larger. Other DNA sequences from this sample encode an identical CDR3 as well. Donors were healthy HIV-negative adults with no recently reported acute infections or vaccinations. Only Caucasian adults living in Nashville, Tennessee, USA were represented among the donors. Magnetic negative selection was used to enrich CD4+ T cells, after which naive cells were positively selected on CD45RA and the negative fraction became the memory subset. After blood collection by leukapheresis, PBMCs were isolated using Ficoll-Histopaque density gradient centrifugation and then cryopreserved in the vapor phase of liquid nitrogen. Analytical flow cytometry was used to check the purity and quantity of every magnetically sorted T cell population. Genomic DNA was isolated from every sorted fraction and measured by UV absorbance on a Nanodrop 2000c.

The receptor's source is a man aged 18 to 30 in good health. Some clones in this sample may be carry-over from other donors' samples. The specimen sequenced was memory CD4+ T cells from PBMCs. The sample's cell subset or site label is to be understood as: CD45RA-negative fraction.

DNA sequence: TGTGCCAGCAGCTTAGGGGCAGGGGTAGGCTACACCTTC. Its protein is CASSLGAGVGYTF. This chain joins TRBV7-2 to TRBJ1-2; possibly the D gene is TRBD1, per 6 matching bases. Including the terminal cysteine and phenylalanine, the CDR3 comprises 13 residues. The read is trimmed to its CDR3 DNA, 39 bases read in frame from base 1. The germline V gene provides CDR1 SGHTA and CDR2 FQGNSA. V loses 1 base, J loses 8 bases, and the germline ends lie 11 bases apart.